This T cell receptor beta chain was found in a study of brain T cells in children with intractable seizures. Notes on the study in general: Pre-surgery blood may have been undersampled, hiding some clones.

In the case of this clone: The antigen is unknown.

Libraries were prepared by immunoSEQ multiplex PCR; TCRdb keeps only in-frame clonotypes and omits some of them. The sample records just under 65,000 clones, approximately 95% being singletons. The CDR3 has 14 amino acids. Germline CDR1 and CDR2: MGHDK and SYGVNS. The germline V and J ends were trimmed by 6 bases and 10 bases, with 16 bases remaining between them. The V call is TRBV25-1, the J call TRBJ1-6; perhaps TRBD1 as D (5 bases). This clonotype was obtained from a boy in the first two years of life with focal cortical dysplasia and intractable seizures. Sequenced here: peripheral blood, sampled at surgery. In DNA form, the CDR3 reads TGTGCCAGCAGCGGTCGGCGTGACAGATCACCCCTCCACTTT. Its protein product is CASSGRRDRSPLHF. Combining the CDR3 with reference TRBV25-1 and TRBJ1-6 gives the whole variable domain EADIYQTPRYLVIGTGKKITLECSQTMGHDKMYWYQQDPGMELHLIHYSYGVNSTEKGDLSSESTVSRIRTEHFPLTLESARPSHTSQYLCASSGRRDRSPLHFGNGTRLTVT.